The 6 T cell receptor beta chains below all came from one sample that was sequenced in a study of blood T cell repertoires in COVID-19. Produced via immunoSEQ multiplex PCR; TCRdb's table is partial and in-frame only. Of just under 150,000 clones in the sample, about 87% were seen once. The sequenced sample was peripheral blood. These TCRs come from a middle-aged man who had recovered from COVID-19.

CDR3 sequence: CASSLTGDTDTQYF. The CDR3 DNA is TGTGCCAGCAGCTTAACAGGGGACACAGATACGCAGTATTTT. This rearrangement joins TRBV7-9 to TRBJ2-3, with TRBD1 identical over 7 bases. Germline CDR1 reads SEHNR; CDR2 reads FQNEAQ (reference sequence). The CDR3 totals 14 residues. V gave up 2 bases and J gave up 2 bases; unmatched junction bases: 1.

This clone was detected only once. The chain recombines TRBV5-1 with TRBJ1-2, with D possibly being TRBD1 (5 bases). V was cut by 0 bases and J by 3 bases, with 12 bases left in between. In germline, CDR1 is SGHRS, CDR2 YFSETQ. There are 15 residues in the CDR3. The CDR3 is CASSLASGADYGYTF. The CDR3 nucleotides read TGCGCCAGCAGCTTGGCCAGTGGGGCGGACTATGGCTACACCTTC.

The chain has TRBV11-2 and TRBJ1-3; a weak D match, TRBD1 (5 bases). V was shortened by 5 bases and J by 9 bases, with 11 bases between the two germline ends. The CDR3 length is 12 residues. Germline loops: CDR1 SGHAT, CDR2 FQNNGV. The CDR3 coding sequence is TGTGCCAGCAGCCACTGGGGGGGCACCATATATTTT. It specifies CASSHWGGTIYF.

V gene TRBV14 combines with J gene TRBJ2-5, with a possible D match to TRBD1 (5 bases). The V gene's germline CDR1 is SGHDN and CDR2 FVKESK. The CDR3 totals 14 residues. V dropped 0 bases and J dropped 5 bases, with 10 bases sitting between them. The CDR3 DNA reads TGTGCCAGCAGCCAAGATTCAGGGTATGAGACCCAGTACTTC. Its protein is CASSQDSGYETQYF.

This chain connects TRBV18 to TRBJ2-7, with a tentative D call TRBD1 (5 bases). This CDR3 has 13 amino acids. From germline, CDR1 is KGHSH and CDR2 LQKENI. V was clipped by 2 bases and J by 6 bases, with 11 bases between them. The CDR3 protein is CASSPGQGGEQYF. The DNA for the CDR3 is TGTGCCAGCTCACCAGGGCAGGGCGGCGAGCAGTACTTC. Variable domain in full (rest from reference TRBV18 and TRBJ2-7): NAGVMQNPRHLVRRRGQEARLRCSPMKGHSHVYWYRQLPEEGLKFMVYLQKENIIDESGMPKERFSAEFPKEGPSILRIQQVVRGDSAAYFCASSPGQGGEQYFGPGTRLTVT.

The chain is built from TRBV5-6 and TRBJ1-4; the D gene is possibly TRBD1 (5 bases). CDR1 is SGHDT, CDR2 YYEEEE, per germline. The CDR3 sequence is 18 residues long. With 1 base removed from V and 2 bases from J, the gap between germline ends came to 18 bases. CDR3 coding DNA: TGTGCCAGCAGCTTGTATCGTGGCAGGGCGACCACTAATGAAAAACTGTTTTTT. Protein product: CASSLYRGRATTNEKLFF.